The TCR beta chain under discussion was sequenced for a study of brain T cells in children with intractable seizures. Study results and limitations: Pre-surgery blood may have been undersampled, hiding some clones.

In germline, CDR1 is PRHDT, CDR2 FYEKMQ (reference sequence). The CDR3 spans 13 residues. V dropped 4 bases and J dropped 5 bases, with 10 bases sitting between them. Here immunoSEQ multiplex PCR was the method, and the copy in TCRdb shows in-frame clones only, minus some. The sample includes hundreds of thousands of clones, 85% to 95% seen only once; the top ten take roughly 5.7%. With regard to this clone: What it binds is not known.

Time point defined: blood from clinic visit 5 months post-surgery; TSC patient then seizure free. The sequenced cases were selected for having the highest brain T cell transcript signatures. Before surgery, patients took at least one anti-epileptic drug. The V and J genes are TRBV13 and TRBJ2-3; D is uncertain. The specimen was peripheral blood, collected approximately 5 months after surgery. The sequence was obtained from a boy under two years old with tuberous sclerosis and intractable seizures. CDR3 in amino acids: CASSSPSRDTQYF. DNA of the CDR3: TGTGCCAGCAGCTCCCCTTCCCGAGATACGCAGTATTTT.